A selection of T cell receptor beta chains follows, all from one sample in a study of cytomegalovirus exposure and HLA in healthy donors. Repertoires were generated with immunoSEQ multiplex PCR, while TCRdb's copy carries only in-frame clones and drops some. The sample contains some 150,000 clones, 80% of which appear only once. The sequenced sample consisted of PBMCs. The receptors originated from a man aged 25-45 years in good health and CMV-seronegative. CDR3s include the opening cysteine and the closing phenylalanine or tryptophan. The order of the fields is J gene, D gene, clone size, V gene, CDR3 protein, CDR3 DNA. D genes are given only for firm matches. Expanded clones are given a class, and other clones once, few, many or no size at all.

j_gene: TRBJ1-2
d_gene: TRBD1
abundance: -
v_gene: TRBV7-2
CDR3aa: CASLTGGGYTF
CDR3nt: TGTGCCAGTCTGACAGGGGGAGGCTACACCTTC

j_gene: TRBJ2-7
d_gene: -
abundance: once
v_gene: TRBV5-1
CDR3aa: CASSLEIIQQGTEQYF
CDR3nt: TGCGCCAGCAGCTTGGAGATTATTCAGCAGGGCACCGAGCAGTACTTC

j_gene: TRBJ2-6
d_gene: -
abundance: -
v_gene: TRBV19
CDR3aa: CASSMAGASSGANVLTF
CDR3nt: TGTGCCAGTAGTATGGCGGGGGCAAGTTCTGGGGCCAACGTCCTGACTTTC

j_gene: TRBJ2-7
d_gene: -
abundance: -
v_gene: TRBV7-2
CDR3aa: CASSLAARGDEQYF
CDR3nt: TGTGCCAGCAGCTTAGCGGCCAGGGGAGACGAGCAGTACTTC

j_gene: TRBJ2-7
d_gene: TRBD1
abundance: -
v_gene: TRBV5-1
CDR3aa: CASSFQGAYLGEQYF
CDR3nt: TGCGCCAGCAGCTTTCAGGGGGCGTATCTGGGCGAGCAGTACTTC

j_gene: TRBJ2-7
d_gene: TRBD1
abundance: -
v_gene: TRBV30
CDR3aa: CAWGDRGYEQYF
CDR3nt: TGTGCCTGGGGGGACAGGGGCTACGAGCAGTACTTC

j_gene: TRBJ2-1
d_gene: -
abundance: -
v_gene: TRBV5-1
CDR3aa: CASSPEGPVSYNEQFF
CDR3nt: TGCGCCAGCAGCCCGGAGGGACCAGTTTCCTACAATGAGCAGTTCTTC

j_gene: TRBJ2-1
d_gene: -
abundance: -
v_gene: TRBV5-1
CDR3aa: CASSIGLAGDEQFF
CDR3nt: TGCGCCAGCAGCATCGGACTGGCCGGGGATGAGCAGTTCTTC

j_gene: TRBJ1-3
d_gene: TRBD1
abundance: -
v_gene: TRBV6-5
CDR3aa: CASSYRVGGQEGWIYF
CDR3nt: TGTGCCAGCAGTTACCGGGTAGGGGGACAGGAAGGGTGGATATATTTT

j_gene: TRBJ2-2
d_gene: -
abundance: few
v_gene: TRBV11-2
CDR3aa: CASSSPGTSNTGELFF
CDR3nt: TGTGCCAGCAGCTCCCCCGGGACTTCGAACACCGGGGAGCTGTTTTTT

j_gene: TRBJ1-2
d_gene: -
abundance: -
v_gene: TRBV30
CDR3aa: CAWRQNYGYTF
CDR3nt: TGTGCCTGGAGGCAGAACTATGGCTACACCTTC

j_gene: TRBJ1-1
d_gene: -
abundance: -
v_gene: TRBV12-5
CDR3aa: CASGLVTGKVEAFF
CDR3nt: TGTGCTAGTGGTTTGGTTACAGGGAAGGTTGAAGCTTTCTTT

j_gene: TRBJ1-2
d_gene: TRBD1
abundance: -
v_gene: TRBV5-6
CDR3aa: CASNVPGQGTYGYTF
CDR3nt: TGTGCCAGCAACGTCCCGGGACAGGGGACGTATGGCTACACCTTC

j_gene: TRBJ1-1
d_gene: TRBD1
abundance: -
v_gene: TRBV6-1
CDR3aa: CASSERGRTGVNTEAFF
CDR3nt: TGTGCCAGCAGTGAAAGGGGGCGGACAGGCGTGAACACTGAAGCTTTCTTT

j_gene: TRBJ2-5
d_gene: -
abundance: -
v_gene: TRBV4-3
CDR3aa: CASSQEENIQETQYF
CDR3nt: TGCGCCAGCAGCCAAGAAGAAAACATACAAGAGACCCAGTACTTC

j_gene: TRBJ2-1
d_gene: TRBD2
abundance: -
v_gene: TRBV6-5
CDR3aa: CALFLAGFNEQFF
CDR3nt: TGTGCCCTTTTTCTAGCGGGGTTCAATGAGCAGTTCTTC

j_gene: TRBJ2-1
d_gene: TRBD1
abundance: once
v_gene: TRBV7-3
CDR3aa: CASSFVQGNEQFF
CDR3nt: TGTGCCAGCAGCTTTGTACAGGGGAATGAGCAGTTCTTC

j_gene: TRBJ1-2
d_gene: -
abundance: once
v_gene: TRBV5-1
CDR3aa: CASSLMKESYTF
CDR3nt: TGCGCCAGCAGCTTGATGAAGGAGAGCTACACCTTC

j_gene: TRBJ1-4
d_gene: -
abundance: -
v_gene: TRBV11-2
CDR3aa: CASSLGVRGARTNEKLFF
CDR3nt: TGTGCCAGCAGCTTAGGAGTTCGGGGGGCCAGGACTAATGAAAAACTGTTTTTT

j_gene: TRBJ2-7
d_gene: TRBD1
abundance: -
v_gene: TRBV19
CDR3aa: CASSIERGHYHEQYF
CDR3nt: TGTGCCAGTAGTATAGAAAGGGGGCATTACCACGAGCAGTACTTC

j_gene: TRBJ2-7
d_gene: TRBD1
abundance: -
v_gene: TRBV7-9
CDR3aa: CASSLDRVTREQYF
CDR3nt: TGTGCCAGCAGCTTGGACAGGGTTACCCGGGAGCAGTACTTC

j_gene: TRBJ1-2
d_gene: TRBD1
abundance: -
v_gene: TRBV5-1
CDR3aa: CASSYGQGVDYGYTF
CDR3nt: TGCGCCAGCAGCTATGGACAGGGGGTAGACTATGGCTACACCTTC